Following are 23 T cell receptor beta chains from one sample sequenced in a study of regulatory T cells in long-lasting Graves disease. Indicated time point: newly diagnosed GD, antithyroid drugs for less than 3 months. Extracted PBMC RNA gave rise to the TCR library. iRepertoire HTBI primers and Arm-PCR of CDR3 regions built TCR beta libraries. Each CDR3 protein is one row after TCRdb ran MiXCR on the multiplex PCR reads. Among 680,000 or so distinct CDR3 sequences listed, about 15% were seen once. Separately, the same data were catalogued under a study of T cells in Graves' hyperthyroidism and ophthalmopathy.

The sample in question was peripheral blood mononuclear cells (PBMCs), obtained at new diagnosis, from a patient treated with antithyroid drugs. The receptors come from a woman aged 25 to 39 with Graves disease.

In this sample, this clonotype turned up a few times. CDR3 sequence (DNA): TGTGCCAGCGAATTTTCCCCGGGACAGCAGGGTTCACCCCTCCACTTT. Amino acids: CASEFSPGQQGSPLHF. The J gene is TRBJ1-6, the V gene TRBV28; 7 bases are shared with TRBD1. With V trimmed by 8 bases and J by 9 bases, 16 bases remained unmatched. The CDR3 totals 16 residues. Germline values: CDR1 MDHEN, CDR2 SYDVKM.

This clonotype was seen at least ten times. The V gene is TRBV18, the J gene TRBJ1-1; tentatively, D is TRBD1 (5 bases). Looked up from germline, CDR1 is KGHSH and CDR2 is LQKENI. The CDR3 covers 14 residues. V lost 3 bases and J 2 bases, leaving 10 bases between the germline ends. The CDR3 nucleotides are TGTGCCAGCTCACCTTACACAGGCAACACTGAAGCTTTCTTT. This gives the protein CASSPYTGNTEAFF.

Ten or more counts support this clonotype. The V call is TRBV12-3 or TRBV12-4, the J call TRBJ2-2; 8 bases map to TRBD1. Losses at the gene ends were 8 bases for V and 6 bases for J; bases not matched to a gene: 5. The CDR3 is made up of 13 amino acids. Here the CDR3 reads CASRDRRPGELFF. The CDR3 nucleotides are TGTGCCAGCCGGGACAGGCGTCCCGGGGAGCTGTTTTTT.

The chain joins TRBV5-4 to TRBJ2-5; D uncertain. The CDR3 contains 12 residues. The V end lost 4 bases, the J end lost 4 bases, and 8 bases lay between the germline ends. CDR1 SGHNT and CDR2 YYREEE come from the germline V gene (reference sequence). The CDR3: CASSTSLETQYF. CDR3 sequence (DNA): TGTGCCAGCAGCACATCCTTAGAGACCCAGTACTTC.

This clonotype appeared many times. J is TRBJ2-7 and V is TRBV27, with 10 bases that match TRBD2. The CDR3 is made up of 15 amino acids. V trimming: 0 bases; J trimming: 5 bases; junction bases outside the gene matches: 4. Germline V gene lookup returns CDR1 MNHEY and CDR2 SMNVEV (reference sequence). In nucleotides, the CDR3 is TGTGCCAGCAGTTTATCTACTAGCGGGGAGAACGAGCAGTACTTC. Residues: CASSLSTSGENEQYF.

This clonotype was seen ten or more times. The J gene is TRBJ2-7, the V gene TRBV18; no firm D call. The CDR3 is made up of 13 amino acids. V was pared by 3 bases and J by 0 bases, with 6 bases between. The germline CDR1 and CDR2 sequences are KGHSH and LQKENI. DNA of the CDR3: TGTGCCAGCTCACCGAGTCCCTCCTACGAGCAGTACTTC. Amino acid sequence: CASSPSPSYEQYF.

This rearrangement joins TRBV3-1 to TRBJ2-7; D might be TRBD2 (5 bases). The V end was cut by 1 base, the J end by 1 base, with 11 bases between. The CDR3 totals 15 residues. Germline V CDR1 and CDR2: LGHDT, YNNKEL (reference sequence). Written as DNA, the CDR3 is TGTGCCAGCAGCCAAGTTCCAGCGGTATCCTACGAGCAGTACTTC. Protein product: CASSQVPAVSYEQYF.

Notes on this clonotype: This may come from a read error, since a much larger clone is one base off. The chain carries TRBV20-1 and TRBJ1-4; D remains ambiguous. V lost 6 bases and J 8 bases, leaving 16 bases between the germline ends. CDR1 is DFQATT, CDR2 SNEGSKA, per germline (reference sequence). The CDR3 is 13 residues long. The CDR3 protein is CSALGPIGEKLFF. The CDR3 DNA reads TGCAGTGCCCTAGGACCAATAGGAGAAAAACTGTTTTTT.

The CDR3 DNA reads as TGTGCCTGGAGTGTCCACTCAGGGGCAGGCAATCAGCCCCAGCATTTT. Amino acid sequence: CAWSVHSGAGNQPQHF. The rearrangement uses TRBV30 and TRBJ1-5; D possibly corresponds to TRBD1 (6 bases). V was trimmed by 0 bases and J by 2 bases, leaving 14 bases between them. Germline lookup yields CDR1 GTSNPN and CDR2 SVGIG (reference sequence). The CDR3 is 16 residues long.

In this sample, this clonotype turned up a few times. The rearrangement links TRBV28 to TRBJ1-2; D not certain. CDR3 length equals 15 residues. The V gene's germline CDR1 is MDHEN and CDR2 SYDVKM. V lost 5 bases and J lost 4, with 17 bases in between. CDR3 amino acids: CASSIPRPALYGYTF. In DNA form, the CDR3 reads TGTGCCAGCAGTATCCCTCGCCCAGCCCTCTATGGCTACACCTTC.

This clonotype was detected a few times. This chain links TRBV20-1 with TRBJ2-2, with 9 bases aligning to TRBD2. Germline V gene data show CDR1 as DFQATT and CDR2 as SNEGSKA (reference sequence). V was pared by 0 bases and J by 0 bases, with 5 bases of the junction left unmatched. The length of the CDR3 is 17 residues. CDR3 sequence: CSARDMASGTNTGELFF. The CDR3 DNA is TGCAGTGCTAGAGATATGGCTAGCGGGACGAACACCGGGGAGCTGTTTTTT.

This clonotype was observed a few times. The chain uses TRBV30 and TRBJ2-1, with TRBD2 identical over 7 bases. This CDR3 is 16 amino acids long. V dropped 3 bases and J dropped 8; count of bases not matched to a gene: 16. Germline CDR1 and CDR2: GTSNPN and SVGIG (reference sequence). The CDR3: CAWSKLAPGSLDEQFF. The DNA of the CDR3 is TGTGCCTGGAGCAAACTAGCGCCAGGCTCCTTGGATGAGCAGTTCTTC. Combining the CDR3 with reference TRBV30 and TRBJ2-1 gives the whole variable domain SQTIHQWPATLVQPVGSPLSLECTVEGTSNPNLYWYRQAAGRGLQLLFYSVGIGQISSEVPQNLSASRPQDRQFILSSKKLLLSDSGFYLCAWSKLAPGSLDEQFFGPGTRLTVL.

This rearrangement joins TRBV18 to TRBJ2-3; D may match TRBD1 or TRBD2 (5 bases each). Trimming stripped 6 bases from V and 4 bases from J, with 17 bases between. Germline V CDR1 and CDR2: KGHSH, LQKENI. This CDR3 has 15 residues. The CDR3 here is CASSPNAGTSDTQYF. The CDR3 nucleotides read TGTGCCAGCTCGCCTAACGCCGGGACCTCAGATACGCAGTATTTT.

In its sample, this clonotype was seen many times. This chain uses TRBV19 with TRBJ1-2; D unresolved. The germline V gene encodes CDR1 LNHDA and CDR2 SQIVND (reference sequence). V shed 7 bases and J shed 8 bases, with 20 bases lying between them. The CDR3 has 14 residues. The CDR3 nucleotides are TGTGCCAGTATCGATTGGGCTCTCGGTGGAGGCTACACCTTC. Protein sequence: CASIDWALGGGYTF. Variable domain in full (rest from reference TRBV19 and TRBJ1-2): DGGITQSPKYLFRKEGQNVTLSCEQNLNHDAMYWYRQDPGQGLRLIYYSQIVNDFQKGDIAEGYSVSREKKESFPLTVTSAQKNPTAFYLCASIDWALGGGYTFGSGTRLTVV.

At least ten counts were recorded for this clonotype. The chain couples TRBV12-3 or TRBV12-4 to TRBJ1-1, with a tentative D call TRBD1 (5 bases). V lost 6 bases, J lost 8 bases, and 13 bases lay in between. This CDR3 region has 12 residues. For the CDR3, the DNA is TGTGCCAGCAGCTGGGGCAGGGAAGAAGCTTTCTTT. Protein sequence: CASSWGREEAFF.

This clonotype was seen only a few times. V gene TRBV6-1 combines with J gene TRBJ2-7; tentative D call: TRBD2 (5 bases). Germline CDR1 is MNHNS and CDR2 is SASEGT. With 7 bases removed from V and 4 bases from J, the gap between germline ends came to 20 bases. This CDR3 comprises 15 residues. CDR3 sequence reads: CASKGSEGSAYEQYF. Written as DNA, the CDR3 is TGTGCCAGCAAGGGCTCAGAGGGATCCGCGTACGAGCAGTACTTC.

This clonotype occurred once. The chain joins TRBV30 to TRBJ1-5, with a weak D call TRBD1 (6 bases). From germline, CDR1 is GTSNPN and CDR2 SVGIG (reference sequence). V was shortened by 3 bases and J by 0 bases, with 18 bases between the two germline ends. The CDR3 length is 17 residues. The CDR3, as DNA: TGTGCCTGGAGGAGGGGGGCAGGCGAAGTTAGCAATCAGCCCCAGCATTTT. It codes for CAWRRGAGEVSNQPQHF.

This clonotype was seen a few times. The V and J genes are TRBV11-1 and TRBJ2-7; D assignment may be TRBD1 or TRBD2 (5 bases each). Germline assignment: CDR1 SGHAT and CDR2 FQDESV (reference sequence). The CDR3 spans 15 residues. V lost 4 bases and J 7 bases, leaving 20 bases between the germline ends. The CDR3 nucleotides are TGTGCCAGCAGCTACAGAGGGGCCACGATACGAGAGCAGTACTTC. This codes for CASSYRGATIREQYF.

V and J are TRBV5-5 and TRBJ2-5; 9 bases map to TRBD1. The end of the DNA fits TRBJ2-1 better, so the J call may be wrong. CDR1 SGHKS and CDR2 YYEKEE come from the germline V gene (reference sequence). CDR3 length: 14 residues. Here the CDR3 DNA reads TGTGCCAGCAGCCCCGGGACAGGGCTAAATGAGCAGTTCTTC. Translation: CASSPGTGLNEQFF.

This clonotype has a count of ten or more. The chain recombines TRBV2 with TRBJ2-1; D gene unclear. With 8 bases removed from V and 4 bases from J, the gap between germline ends came to 12 bases. The CDR3 contains 13 residues. The V gene's germline CDR1 is SNHLY and CDR2 FYNNEI. The CDR3 here is CASPLPGYNEQFF. The CDR3 nucleotides read TGTGCCAGCCCCCTACCCGGGTACAATGAGCAGTTCTTC.

In its sample, this clonotype was seen many times. The chain employs TRBV7-2 and TRBJ1-4; no clear D gene. In germline, CDR1 is SGHTA, CDR2 FQGNSA. The CDR3 extends over 13 amino acids. Trimming removed 8 bases from V and 4 bases from J, with 11 bases in between. CDR3 protein: CASAIWGNEKLFF. Here the CDR3 DNA reads TGTGCCAGCGCGATCTGGGGTAATGAAAAACTGTTTTTT.

This clonotype was detected once. A much more abundant neighbour one base away suggests this may be a read error. The CDR3 sequence is CASSAGTVGNTF. CDR3 coding DNA: TGCGCCAGCAGCGCCGGAACAGTTGGCAACACCTTC. V usage is TRBV5-1 and J usage is TRBJ1-2; D not resolved. The CDR3 totals 12 residues. Looked up from germline, CDR1 is SGHRS and CDR2 is YFSETQ. Using reference TRBV5-1 and TRBJ1-2 for the parts outside the CDR3, the full variable domain is KAGVTQTPRYLIKTRGQQVTLSCSPISGHRSVSWYQQTPGQGLQFLFEYFSETQRNKGNFPGRFSGRQFSNSRSEMNVSTLELGDSALYLCASSAGTVGNTFGSGTRLTVV.

As regards this clonotype: A much larger clone differs by one base, so this may be a read error. This rearrangement joins TRBV27 to TRBJ1-1; 7 bases fit TRBD1. Unmatched junction bases numbered 4, after V lost 4 bases and J lost 5 bases. Germline V gene data show CDR1 as MNHEY and CDR2 as SMNVEV (reference sequence). The CDR3 consists of 13 residues. This CDR3 is CASSSQQGTEAFF. CDR3 DNA sequence: TGTGCCAGCAGTTCCCAACAGGGGACTGAAGCTTTCTTT.